This passage covers 10 T cell receptor beta chains from one sample sequenced in a study of blood T cell repertoires in COVID-19. Some clones are missing from TCRdb's copy, which holds only in-frame ones; the method was immunoSEQ multiplex PCR. The data contain more than 95,000 clones, around 80% of them singletons. Sample: peripheral blood. The source of these receptors is a middle-aged man with acute or convalescent COVID-19.

This clone was recorded once. The chain uses TRBV28 and TRBJ1-4; 7 bases match TRBD1. The CDR3 consists of 16 residues. Germline trimming cut 6 bases from V and 3 bases from J; bases unmatched to any gene: 10. The germline V gene encodes CDR1 MDHEN and CDR2 SYDVKM. The chain's CDR3 is CASRSDRDRANEKLFF. The CDR3 DNA reads as TGTGCCAGCAGGTCCGACAGGGATCGGGCTAATGAAAAACTGTTTTTT.

DNA of the CDR3: TGTGCCAGCAGTGAGACTAGCGGGGGGCAAGAGACCCAGTACTTC. This translates into CASSETSGGQETQYF. The chain combines TRBV6-4 with TRBJ2-5; 13 bases fit TRBD2. The CDR3 has 15 amino acids. The germline gives CDR1 MRHNA, CDR2 SNTAGT. Trimming at V came to 3 bases and at J to 2 bases, leaving 0 bases not matched to a gene.

This clone came up many times. The rearrangement joins TRBV27 to TRBJ1-6; D remains unclear. The CDR3 runs to 15 residues. CDR1 is MNHEY and CDR2 is SMNVEV in the germline V gene (reference sequence). V was cut by 7 bases and J by 6 bases, with 16 bases left in between. The CDR3 DNA sequence: TGTGCCAGCACCTGGTTTGGCAGTTTTAATTCACCCCTCCACTTT. Protein sequence: CASTWFGSFNSPLHF.

This chain links TRBV27 with TRBJ1-6, with 8 bases fitting TRBD1. J gave up 7 bases and V 3 bases, and 11 bases lay outside the gene matches. CDR3 length: 17 residues. Germline values: CDR1 MNHEY, CDR2 SMNVEV (reference sequence). The CDR3 spells CASSFGPGQDKNSPLHF. The CDR3 DNA sequence: TGTGCCAGCAGTTTCGGGCCGGGACAGGATAAAAATTCACCCCTCCACTTT.

The chain recombines TRBV2 with TRBJ1-3, with D unclear. CDR3 length equals 14 residues. The V end was cut by 1 base, the J end by 3 bases, with 7 bases between. Germline assignment: CDR1 SNHLY and CDR2 FYNNEI. The DNA of the CDR3 is TGTGCCAGCAGTGAAGAACGGTTTGGAAACACCATATATTTT. Protein product: CASSEERFGNTIYF.

CDR3 DNA sequence: TGTGCCAGTAGTACCATCCTAGATAGTACGCAGTATTTT. Its protein product is CASSTILDSTQYF. V is TRBV19 and J is TRBJ2-3, with unresolved D. Trimming shortened V by 4 bases and J by 8 bases, and 13 bases separated the two germline ends. Germline values: CDR1 LNHDA, CDR2 SQIVND (reference sequence). This CDR3 is 13 amino acids long.

V is TRBV11-3 and J is TRBJ1-1, with 8 positions matching TRBD1. J lost 7 bases, V lost 2 bases, and 3 bases had no gene match. The CDR3 spans 13 residues. From germline, CDR1 is SGHNT and CDR2 YENEEA. CDR3: CASSLSGGGEAFF. CDR3 DNA sequence: TGTGCCAGCAGCTTATCAGGGGGCGGTGAAGCTTTCTTT.

The chain joins TRBV6-5 to TRBJ2-1; maybe TRBD1 (5 bases). CDR1 and CDR2 (germline): MNHEY, SVGAGI. V dropped 4 bases and J dropped 7 bases, with 11 bases sitting between them. The CDR3 sequence is 13 residues long. The CDR3 coding sequence is TGTGCCAGCAGTTGGGCAGGGAAGAATGAGCAGTTCTTC. Its translation is CASSWAGKNEQFF.

This chain uses TRBV15 with TRBJ2-2; 10 bases line up with TRBD2. CDR1 is LNHNV, CDR2 YYDKDF, per germline (reference sequence). This CDR3 contains 17 residues. The junction had 6 bases not matched to a gene; V was cut back by 0 bases and J by 5 bases. CDR3 in DNA: TGTGCCACCAGCAGAGAGGCTAGCGGGGGAATTACCGGGGAGCTGTTTTTT. Translation: CATSREASGGITGELFF. The full variable domain, its missing parts supplied by reference TRBV15 and TRBJ2-2, is DAMVIQNPRYQVTQFGKPVTLSCSQTLNHNVMYWYQQKSSQAPKLLFHYYDKDFNNEADTPDNFQSRRPNTSFCFLDIRSPGLGDTAMYLCATSREASGGITGELFFGEGSRLTVL.

The chain has TRBV9 and TRBJ2-1, with 7 bases matching TRBD2. V was clipped by 3 bases and J by 7 bases; unmatched bases: 4. The CDR3 spans 13 residues. Looked up from germline, CDR1 is SGDLS and CDR2 is YYNGEE. The DNA for the CDR3 is TGTGCCAGCAGCGGGACTAGTACTAATGAGCAGTTCTTC. The encoded protein is CASSGTSTNEQFF.